Listed below are T cell receptor beta chains from one sample, sequenced in a study of T-cell reconstitution after alpha-beta-depleted transplantation in children. TCRdb passed the PCR reads through MiXCR, listing each CDR3 protein once. In the table there are approximately 32,000 distinct CDR3 sequences, 6% to 8.5% of which are singletons. Sequenced here: peripheral blood, sampled 60 days after TCRalphabeta/CD19-depleted stem cell transplant. These receptors all stem from a child less than two years old who had a stem cell transplant for acute myeloid leukemia, so the T cells may come from the graft donor. CDR3s include the opening cysteine and the closing phenylalanine or tryptophan. The D gene is left open where the match is weak. Only some rows state a clone size, as once, few, many or a class for expanded clones.

v_call	clone_size	d_call	j_call	cdr3_aa	cdr3_nt
TRBV7-9	medium-sized	.	TRBJ2-5	CASTSSSGAQETQYF	TGTGCCAGCACCTCTAGCTCGGGGGCGCAAGAGACCCAGTACTTC
TRBV7-8	many	.	TRBJ2-5	CASTSPAVQETQYF	TGTGCCAGCACCTCCCCGGCAGTCCAAGAGACCCAGTACTTC
TRBV5-1	many	.	TRBJ2-7	CASSLASGYEQYF	TGCGCCAGCAGCTTGGCGTCAGGCTACGAGCAGTACTTC
TRBV4-3	few	TRBD1	TRBJ2-7	CASSQGHRGRTYEQYF	TGCGCCAGCAGCCAAGGACACAGGGGGAGGACCTACGAGCAGTACTTC
TRBV5-4	many	.	TRBJ1-4	CASSPEGMTNEKLFF	TGTGCCAGCAGTCCAGAGGGGATGACTAATGAAAAACTGTTTTTT
TRBV7-2	many	.	TRBJ2-5	CASSLKETQYF	TGTGCCAGCAGCTTGAAAGAGACCCAGTACTTC
TRBV28	many	.	TRBJ1-5	CAGTQGGGNQPQHF	TGTGCGGGAACACAGGGAGGGGGCAATCAGCCCCAGCATTTT
TRBV5-1	few	TRBD1	TRBJ1-4	CASSPGTATNEKLFF	TGCGCCAGCAGCCCCGGGACAGCAACTAATGAAAAACTGTTTTTT
TRBV5-1	many	TRBD1	TRBJ2-2	CASRGTVNTGELFF	TGCGCCAGCAGAGGGACAGTTAACACCGGGGAGCTGTTTTTT
TRBV25-1	many	TRBD1	TRBJ2-2	CASRQGAAGELFF	TGTGCCAGCAGACAGGGGGCCGCCGGGGAGCTGTTTTTT
TRBV10-3	medium-sized	TRBD1	TRBJ1-5	CAISLTGDANQPQHF	TGTGCCATCAGCCTCACAGGGGATGCCAATCAGCCCCAGCATTTT
TRBV9	many	.	TRBJ1-4	CASSVGRDEKLFF	TGTGCCAGCAGCGTAGGGAGGGATGAAAAACTGTTTTTT
TRBV6-2/TRBV6-3	many	.	TRBJ1-1	CASSFRRGNTEAFF	TGTGCCAGCAGTTTCAGAAGGGGGAACACTGAAGCTTTCTTT
TRBV6-5	many	.	TRBJ2-7	CASSYGKTYEQYF	TGTGCCAGCAGTTACGGCAAAACCTACGAGCAGTACTTC
TRBV7-9	many	TRBD1	TRBJ2-7	CASSPRQGRYEQYF	TGTGCCAGCAGCCCGCGACAGGGGCGGTACGAGCAGTACTTC
TRBV5-1	many	.	TRBJ1-4	CASSTGTALEKLFF	TGCGCCAGCAGCACCGGGACCGCCTTGGAAAAACTGTTTTTT
TRBV6-5	many	TRBD1	TRBJ2-7	CASSYWGTGGSYEQYF	TGTGCCAGCAGTTACTGGGGGACAGGGGGGTCCTACGAGCAGTACTTC
TRBV9	many	.	TRBJ2-3	CASSVAMISDTQYF	TGTGCCAGCAGCGTAGCGATGATCTCAGATACGCAGTATTTT
TRBV7-2	many	.	TRBJ2-7	CASSLGGRFYEQYF	TGTGCCAGCAGCTTGGGGGGTCGGTTCTACGAGCAGTACTTC
TRBV20-1	.	.	TRBJ2-7	CSQTPPSYEQYF	TGCTCCCAAACCCCGCCCTCCTACGAGCAGTACTTC
TRBV15	many	.	TRBJ2-7	CATSRDKFSEETYEQYF	TGTGCCACCAGCAGAGATAAATTTAGCGAGGAGACCTACGAGCAGTACTTC
TRBV20-1	many	.	TRBJ1-1	CSASRGRTEAFF	TGCAGTGCTAGCAGGGGCCGCACTGAAGCTTTCTTT
TRBV11-2	many	.	TRBJ2-4	CASSLGLELAKNIQYF	TGTGCCAGCAGCTTAGGTCTAGAACTAGCCAAAAACATTCAGTACTTC
TRBV7-2	many	TRBD2	TRBJ2-1	CASSMGLAGGDEQFF	TGTGCCAGCAGCATGGGACTAGCGGGAGGGGATGAGCAGTTCTTC
TRBV19	many	.	TRBJ2-1	CASRKGNEQFF	TGTGCCAGTAGAAAGGGAAATGAGCAGTTCTTC
TRBV7-9	many	.	TRBJ2-5	CASSREQETQYF	TGTGCCAGCAGCCGGGAGCAAGAGACCCAGTACTTC
TRBV7-2	many	TRBD2	TRBJ2-5	CASSLVGGRETQYF	TGTGCCAGCAGCTTAGTGGGAGGGAGGGAGACCCAGTACTTC
TRBV28	few	.	TRBJ2-1	CASSLGENEQFF	TGTGCCAGCAGTTTGGGGGAGAATGAGCAGTTCTTC
TRBV6-5	many	.	TRBJ2-2	CASSHRSNTGELFF	TGTGCCAGCAGTCACAGGTCGAACACCGGGGAGCTGTTTTTT
TRBV12-3/TRBV12-4	many	.	TRBJ2-2	CASSPGAGELFF	TGTGCCAGCAGTCCTGGGGCCGGGGAGCTGTTTTTT
TRBV7-9	many	TRBD2	TRBJ2-2	CASSSILRGGRNGELFF	TGTGCCAGCAGCTCCATTTTGCGGGGGGGCCGTAACGGGGAGCTGTTTTTT
TRBV10-3	many	TRBD1	TRBJ2-2	CAIREGRGYTGELFF	TGTGCCATCCGAGAGGGCAGGGGGTACACCGGGGAGCTGTTTTTT
TRBV5-1	many	TRBD2	TRBJ2-4	CASSLASGGAKNIQYF	TGCGCCAGCAGCTTAGCTAGCGGGGGAGCCAAAAACATTCAGTACTTC
TRBV12-3/TRBV12-4	many	TRBD1	TRBJ1-4	CASSFKGQAPRETLFF	TGTGCCAGCAGTTTTAAGGGACAGGCCCCAAGGGAGACACTGTTTTTT
TRBV27	many	.	TRBJ1-2	CASSLKAGPTNYGYTF	TGTGCCAGCAGTTTAAAAGCAGGGCCCACTAACTATGGCTACACCTTC
TRBV11-2	many	TRBD2	TRBJ2-7	CASSLVTSGAESLPWEQYF	TGTGCCAGCAGCTTAGTTACTAGCGGGGCCGAATCGCTTCCGTGGGAGCAGTACTTC
TRBV4-3	many	.	TRBJ2-5	CASSQELALIGTQYF	TGCGCCAGCAGCCAAGAGCTGGCCCTTATAGGGACCCAGTACTTC
TRBV6-2/TRBV6-3	many	TRBD2	TRBJ2-1	CASSSIGLAHYYNEQFF	TGTGCCAGCAGTTCCATTGGACTAGCGCATTACTACAATGAGCAGTTCTTC
TRBV15	many	.	TRBJ1-6	CATSSPTFFGTSIQPPLHF	TGTGCCACCAGCAGTCCGACCTTCTTCGGGACCTCTATTCAACCACCCCTCCACTTT
TRBV7-8	many	.	TRBJ1-4	CASSLAGRNEKLFF	TGTGCCAGCAGCTTAGCGGGGCGCAACGAAAAACTGTTTTTT
TRBV13	many	.	TRBJ2-5	CASAWGGRETQYF	TGTGCCAGCGCCTGGGGGGGGCGAGAGACCCAGTACTTC
TRBV16	many	TRBD1	TRBJ2-7	CASRGTGHYEQYF	TGTGCCAGCCGCGGGACAGGGCACTACGAGCAGTACTTC
TRBV27	many	.	TRBJ2-1	CASSLYPRDSPYNEQFF	TGTGCCAGCAGTTTATACCCCCGGGACTCCCCCTACAATGAGCAGTTCTTC
TRBV9	many	TRBD1	TRBJ2-6	CASSVNPGQENSGANVLTF	TGTGCCAGCAGCGTTAATCCGGGACAGGAGAACTCTGGGGCCAACGTCCTGACTTTC
TRBV4-3	many	.	TRBJ1-3	CASSQEGVPSGNTIYF	TGCGCCAGCAGCCAAGAGGGGGTTCCCTCTGGAAACACCATATATTTT
TRBV5-1	few	.	TRBJ2-3	CASSGDFYTDTQYF	TGCGCCAGCAGCGGGGACTTCTACACAGATACGCAGTATTTT
TRBV10-3	many	.	TRBJ2-2	CAISALPGPNTGELFF	TGTGCCATCAGTGCCTTGCCGGGACCGAACACCGGGGAGCTGTTTTTT
TRBV25-1	many	TRBD1	TRBJ2-7	CVRGQGQGSYEQYF	TGTGTGAGGGGGCAGGGACAGGGCTCCTACGAGCAGTACTTC
TRBV7-9	many	TRBD2	TRBJ2-5	CASSSLAGGGAQETQYF	TGTGCCAGCAGCTCGCTAGCGGGAGGAGGGGCCCAAGAGACCCAGTACTTC
TRBV20-1	many	.	TRBJ2-7	CSARYLQGLYEQYF	TGCAGTGCTAGATACCTACAGGGACTCTACGAGCAGTACTTC
TRBV9	many	TRBD2	TRBJ2-2	CASRLGLAGDTGELFF	TGTGCCAGCAGGTTAGGACTAGCGGGAGACACCGGGGAGCTGTTTTTT
TRBV10-3	many	.	TRBJ1-2	CAISESVSLPPDYGYTF	TGTGCCATCAGTGAGTCGGTCAGTCTACCACCAGACTATGGCTACACCTTC
TRBV3-1	many	.	TRBJ2-2	CASSLPGLNTGELFF	TGTGCCAGCAGCCTCCCGGGACTTAACACCGGGGAGCTGTTTTTT
TRBV28	many	.	TRBJ1-4	CASSRRRTNEKLFF	TGTGCCAGCAGTCGCCGAAGGACTAATGAAAAACTGTTTTTT
TRBV24-1	many	TRBD2	TRBJ2-1	CATSESGTTNEQFF	TGTGCCACCAGTGAATCCGGGACTACCAATGAGCAGTTCTTC
TRBV9	many	TRBD2	TRBJ2-1	CASRPGLAGNEQFF	TGTGCCAGCAGACCGGGACTAGCGGGGAATGAGCAGTTCTTC
TRBV20-1	.	TRBD2	TRBJ2-7	CCASLAGASPSYEQYF	TGCTGTGCTTCACTAGCGGGCGCTTCTCCTTCCTACGAGCAGTACTTC
TRBV29-1	many	.	TRBJ1-2	CSVAGLYGYTF	TGCAGCGTTGCCGGACTCTATGGCTACACCTTC
TRBV7-9	many	.	TRBJ2-7	CASSQPGGPYEQYF	TGTGCCAGCAGCCAGCCCGGAGGGCCATACGAGCAGTACTTC